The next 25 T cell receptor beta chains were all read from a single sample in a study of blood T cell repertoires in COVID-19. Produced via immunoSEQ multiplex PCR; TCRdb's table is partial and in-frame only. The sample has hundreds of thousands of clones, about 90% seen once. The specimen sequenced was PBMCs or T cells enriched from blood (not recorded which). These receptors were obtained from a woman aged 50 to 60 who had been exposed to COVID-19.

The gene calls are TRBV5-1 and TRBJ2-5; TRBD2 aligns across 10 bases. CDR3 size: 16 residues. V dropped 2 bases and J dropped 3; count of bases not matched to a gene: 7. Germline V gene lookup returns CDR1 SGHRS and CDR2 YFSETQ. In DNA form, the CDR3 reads TGCGCCAGCAGCTTACTGCCTCTAGCGGGGGAAGAGACCCAGTACTTC. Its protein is CASSLLPLAGEETQYF. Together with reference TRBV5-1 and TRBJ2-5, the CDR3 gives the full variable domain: KAGVTQTPRYLIKTRGQQVTLSCSPISGHRSVSWYQQTPGQGLQFLFEYFSETQRNKGNFPGRFSGRQFSNSRSEMNVSTLELGDSALYLCASSLLPLAGEETQYFGPGTRLLVL.

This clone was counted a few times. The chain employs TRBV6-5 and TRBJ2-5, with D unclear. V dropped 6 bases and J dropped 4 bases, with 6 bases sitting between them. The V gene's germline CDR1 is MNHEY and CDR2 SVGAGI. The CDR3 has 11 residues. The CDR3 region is CASSLRETQYF. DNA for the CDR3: TGTGCCAGCAGCCTCAGAGAGACCCAGTACTTC.

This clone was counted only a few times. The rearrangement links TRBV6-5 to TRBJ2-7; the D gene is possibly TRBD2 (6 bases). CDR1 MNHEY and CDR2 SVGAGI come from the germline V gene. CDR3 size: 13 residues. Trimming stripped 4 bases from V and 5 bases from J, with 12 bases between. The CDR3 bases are TGTGCCAGCAGTTCCGGGGGTTTGGACGAGCAGTACTTC. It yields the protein CASSSGGLDEQYF.

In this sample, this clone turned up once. CDR3 region: CASSRGTGANVLTF. CDR3 nucleotide sequence: TGTGCCAGCAGCAGGGGAACCGGGGCCAACGTCCTGACTTTC. The chain carries TRBV7-8 and TRBJ2-6; TRBD1 is a possible D gene (5 bases). The germline CDR1 and CDR2 sequences are SGHVS and FQNEAQ. V lost 5 bases and J 4 bases, leaving 9 bases between the germline ends. The CDR3 contains 14 residues.

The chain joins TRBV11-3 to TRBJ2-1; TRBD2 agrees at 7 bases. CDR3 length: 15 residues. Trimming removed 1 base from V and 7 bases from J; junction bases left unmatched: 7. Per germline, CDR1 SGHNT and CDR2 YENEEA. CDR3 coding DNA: TGTGCCAGCAGCTTAGGAGCGGGGAGAAGGAATGAGCAGTTCTTC. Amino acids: CASSLGAGRRNEQFF.

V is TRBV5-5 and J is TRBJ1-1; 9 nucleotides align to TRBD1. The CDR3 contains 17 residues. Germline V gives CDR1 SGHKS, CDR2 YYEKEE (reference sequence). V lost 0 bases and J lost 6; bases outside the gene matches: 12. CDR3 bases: TGTGCCAGCAGCTTGGTTGGTACGACAGGGGGGTTATCTGAAGCTTTCTTT. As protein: CASSLVGTTGGLSEAFF.

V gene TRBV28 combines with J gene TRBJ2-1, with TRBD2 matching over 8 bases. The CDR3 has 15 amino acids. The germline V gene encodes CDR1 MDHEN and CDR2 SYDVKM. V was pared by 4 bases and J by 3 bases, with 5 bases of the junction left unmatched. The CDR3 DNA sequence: TGTGCCAGCAGTTCGGGAGGGGGGGTCTACAATGAGCAGTTCTTC. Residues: CASSSGGGVYNEQFF.

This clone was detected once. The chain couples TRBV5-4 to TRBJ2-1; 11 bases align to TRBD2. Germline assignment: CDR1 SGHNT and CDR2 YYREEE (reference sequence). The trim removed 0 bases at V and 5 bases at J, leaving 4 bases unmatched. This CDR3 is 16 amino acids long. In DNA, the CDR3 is TGTGCCAGCAGCTTGGGACTAGCGGGGAATAACAATGAGCAGTTCTTC. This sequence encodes CASSLGLAGNNNEQFF.

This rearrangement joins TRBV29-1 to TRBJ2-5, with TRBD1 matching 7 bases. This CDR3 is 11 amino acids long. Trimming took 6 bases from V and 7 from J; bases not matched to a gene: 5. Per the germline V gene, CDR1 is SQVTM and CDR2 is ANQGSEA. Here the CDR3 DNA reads TGCAGCGTACGGACAGGAATGACCCAGTACTTC. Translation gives CSVRTGMTQYF.

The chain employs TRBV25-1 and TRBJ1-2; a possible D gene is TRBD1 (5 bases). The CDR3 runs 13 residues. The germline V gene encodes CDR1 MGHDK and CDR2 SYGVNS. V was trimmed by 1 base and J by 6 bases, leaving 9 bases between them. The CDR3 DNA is TGTGCCAGCAGTGAATGGGGCAGGAATGGCTACACCTTC. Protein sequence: CASSEWGRNGYTF.

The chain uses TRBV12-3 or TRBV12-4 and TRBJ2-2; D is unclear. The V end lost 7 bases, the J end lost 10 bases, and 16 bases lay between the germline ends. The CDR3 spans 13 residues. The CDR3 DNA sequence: TGTGCCAGCAATCAAGCGTCGATAATGGAGCTGTTTTTT. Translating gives CASNQASIMELFF.

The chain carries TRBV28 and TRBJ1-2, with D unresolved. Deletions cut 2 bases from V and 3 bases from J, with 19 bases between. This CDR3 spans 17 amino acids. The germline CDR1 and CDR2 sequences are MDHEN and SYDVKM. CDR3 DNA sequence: TGTGCCAGCAGTTTACGGGGTGCTTCTCGCTACGACTATGGCTACACCTTC. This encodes CASSLRGASRYDYGYTF.

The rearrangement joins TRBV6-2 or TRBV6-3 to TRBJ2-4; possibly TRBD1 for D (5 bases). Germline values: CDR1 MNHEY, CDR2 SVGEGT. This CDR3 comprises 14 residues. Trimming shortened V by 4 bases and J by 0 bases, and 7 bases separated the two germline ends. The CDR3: CASSFTGAKNIQYF. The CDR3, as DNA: TGTGCCAGCAGTTTCACAGGAGCCAAAAACATTCAGTACTTC.

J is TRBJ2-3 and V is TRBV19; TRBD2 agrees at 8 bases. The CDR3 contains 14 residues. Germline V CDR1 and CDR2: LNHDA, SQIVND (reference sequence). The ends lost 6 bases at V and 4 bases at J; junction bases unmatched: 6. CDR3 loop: CASSPGGGADTQYF. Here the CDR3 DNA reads TGTGCCAGTAGCCCCGGGGGGGGCGCAGATACGCAGTATTTT.

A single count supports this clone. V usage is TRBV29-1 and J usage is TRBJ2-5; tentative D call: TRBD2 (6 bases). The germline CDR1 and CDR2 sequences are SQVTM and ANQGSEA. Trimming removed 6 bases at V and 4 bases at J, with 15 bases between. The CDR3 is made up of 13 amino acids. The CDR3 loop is CSVLGGPRETQYF. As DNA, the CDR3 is TGCAGCGTCCTGGGGGGTCCACGAGAGACCCAGTACTTC.

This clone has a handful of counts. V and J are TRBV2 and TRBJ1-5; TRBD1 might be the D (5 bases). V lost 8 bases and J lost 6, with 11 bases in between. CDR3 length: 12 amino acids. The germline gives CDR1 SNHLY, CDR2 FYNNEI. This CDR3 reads CASADSSQPQHF. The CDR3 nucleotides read TGTGCCAGCGCAGACAGTAGTCAGCCCCAGCATTTT.

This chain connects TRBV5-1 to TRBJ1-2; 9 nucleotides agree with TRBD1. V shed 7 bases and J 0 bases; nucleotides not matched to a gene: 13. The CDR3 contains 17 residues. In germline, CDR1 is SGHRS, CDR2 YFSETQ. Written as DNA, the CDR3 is TGCGCCAGCCGAAAATCCGACGGGACAGGGTCTAACTATGGCTACACCTTC. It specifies CASRKSDGTGSNYGYTF.

CDR3 DNA sequence: TGTGCCAGCAGCACTGGGGGGGAGGCCGGGGAGCTGTTTTTT. Encoded protein: CASSTGGEAGELFF. The rearrangement uses TRBV5-4 and TRBJ2-2; 7 nucleotides match TRBD2. The CDR3 covers 14 residues. Germline CDR1 reads SGHNT; CDR2 reads YYREEE (reference sequence). The V segment lost 4 bases and the J segment 6 bases; nucleotides outside the gene matches: 6. Drawing the rest from reference TRBV5-4 and TRBJ2-2, the complete variable domain is ETGVTQSPTHLIKTRGQQVTLRCSSQSGHNTVSWYQQALGQGPQFIFQYYREEENGRGNFPPRFSGLQFPNYSSELNVNALELDDSALYLCASSTGGEAGELFFGEGSRLTVL.

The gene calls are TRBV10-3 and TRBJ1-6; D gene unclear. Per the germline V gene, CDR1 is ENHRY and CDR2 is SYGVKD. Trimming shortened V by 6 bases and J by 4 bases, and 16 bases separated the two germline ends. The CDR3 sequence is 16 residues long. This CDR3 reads CAIRDPGRGYNSPLHF. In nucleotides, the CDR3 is TGTGCCATCAGAGATCCTGGACGGGGTTATAATTCACCCCTCCACTTT.

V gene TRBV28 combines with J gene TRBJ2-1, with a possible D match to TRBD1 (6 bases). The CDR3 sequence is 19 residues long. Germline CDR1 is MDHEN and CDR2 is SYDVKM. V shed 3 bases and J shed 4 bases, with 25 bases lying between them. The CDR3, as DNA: TGTGCCAGCAGTTTCTTTTTGACGACCGGGCAGGGGATTTACAATGAGCAGTTCTTC. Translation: CASSFFLTTGQGIYNEQFF.

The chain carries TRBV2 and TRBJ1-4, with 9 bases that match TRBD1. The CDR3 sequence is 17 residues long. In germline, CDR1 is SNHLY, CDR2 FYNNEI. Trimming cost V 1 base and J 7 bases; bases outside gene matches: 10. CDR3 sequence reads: CASSEGLGQGSGEKLFF. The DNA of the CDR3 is TGTGCCAGCAGTGAAGGGTTAGGACAGGGGTCAGGTGAAAAACTGTTTTTT.

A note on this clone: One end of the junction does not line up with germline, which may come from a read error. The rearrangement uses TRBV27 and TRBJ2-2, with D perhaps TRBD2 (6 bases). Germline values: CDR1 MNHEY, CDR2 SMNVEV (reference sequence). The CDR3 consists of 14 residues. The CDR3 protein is CASSPGLHTRELFF. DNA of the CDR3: TGTGCCAGTTCCCCGGGACTCCACACCCGGGAGCTGTTTTTT.

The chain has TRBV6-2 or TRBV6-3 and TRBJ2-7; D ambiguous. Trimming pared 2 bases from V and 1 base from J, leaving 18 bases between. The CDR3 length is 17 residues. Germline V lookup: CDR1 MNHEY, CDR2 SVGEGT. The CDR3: CASSYRPGESLSYEQYF. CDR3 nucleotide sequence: TGTGCCAGCAGTTACCGTCCCGGAGAGTCCTTGTCCTACGAGCAGTACTTC.

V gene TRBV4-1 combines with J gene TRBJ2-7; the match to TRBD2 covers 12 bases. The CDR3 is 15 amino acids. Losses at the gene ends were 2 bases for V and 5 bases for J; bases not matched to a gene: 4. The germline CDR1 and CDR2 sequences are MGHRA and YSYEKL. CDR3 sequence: CASSQSSGGVNEQYF. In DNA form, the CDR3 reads TGCGCCAGCAGCCAATCTAGCGGGGGGGTTAACGAGCAGTACTTC.

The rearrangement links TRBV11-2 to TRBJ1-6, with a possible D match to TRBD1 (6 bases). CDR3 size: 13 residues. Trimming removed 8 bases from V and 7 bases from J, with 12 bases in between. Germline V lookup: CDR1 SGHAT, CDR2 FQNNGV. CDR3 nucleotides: TGTGCCAGCGGAGGACAGAAGAATTCACCCCTCCACTTT. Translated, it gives CASGGQKNSPLHF. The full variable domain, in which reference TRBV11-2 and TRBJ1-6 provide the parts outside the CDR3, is EAGVAQSPRYKIIEKRQSVAFWCNPISGHATLYWYQQILGQGPKLLIQFQNNGVVDDSQLPKDRFSAERLKGVDSTLKIQPAKLEDSAVYLCASGGQKNSPLHFGNGTRLTVT.